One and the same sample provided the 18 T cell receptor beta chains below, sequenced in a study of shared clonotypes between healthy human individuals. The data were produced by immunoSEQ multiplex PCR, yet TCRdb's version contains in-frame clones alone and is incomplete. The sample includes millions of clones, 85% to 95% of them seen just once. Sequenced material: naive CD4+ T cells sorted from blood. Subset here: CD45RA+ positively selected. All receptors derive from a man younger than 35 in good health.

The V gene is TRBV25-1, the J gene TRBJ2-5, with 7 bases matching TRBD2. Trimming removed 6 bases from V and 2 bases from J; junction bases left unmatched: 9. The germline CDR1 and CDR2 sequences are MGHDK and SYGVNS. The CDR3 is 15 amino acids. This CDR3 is CASRESVGGQETQYF. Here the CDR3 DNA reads TGTGCCAGCAGGGAGTCGGTGGGGGGGCAAGAGACCCAGTACTTC.

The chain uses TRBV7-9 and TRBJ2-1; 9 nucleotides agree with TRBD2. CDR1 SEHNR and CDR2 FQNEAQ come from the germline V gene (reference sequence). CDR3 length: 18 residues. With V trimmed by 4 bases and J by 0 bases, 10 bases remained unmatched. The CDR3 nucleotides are TGTGCCAGCAGCTCCCGGCTAGCGGGGCAGAGCTCCTACAATGAGCAGTTCTTC. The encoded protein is CASSSRLAGQSSYNEQFF.

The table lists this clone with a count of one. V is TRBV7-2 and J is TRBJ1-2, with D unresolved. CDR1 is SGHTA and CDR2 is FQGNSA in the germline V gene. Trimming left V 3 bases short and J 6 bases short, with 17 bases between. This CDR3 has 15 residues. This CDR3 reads CASSFLLGGSNGYTF. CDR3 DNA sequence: TGTGCCAGCAGCTTCCTACTGGGTGGGTCGAATGGCTACACCTTC.

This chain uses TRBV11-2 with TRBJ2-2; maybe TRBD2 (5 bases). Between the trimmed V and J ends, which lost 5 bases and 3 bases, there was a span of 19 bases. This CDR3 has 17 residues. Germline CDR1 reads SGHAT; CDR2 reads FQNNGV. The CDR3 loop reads CASSPSHGGGYTGELFF. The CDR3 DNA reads TGTGCCAGCAGCCCATCCCACGGAGGTGGGTACACCGGGGAGCTGTTTTTT.

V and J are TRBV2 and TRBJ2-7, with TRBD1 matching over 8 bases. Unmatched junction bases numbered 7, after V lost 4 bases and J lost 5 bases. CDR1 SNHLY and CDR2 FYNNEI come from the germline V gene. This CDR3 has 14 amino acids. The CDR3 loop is CASSVRTGLHEQYF. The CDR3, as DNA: TGTGCCAGCAGTGTCAGGACAGGGTTACACGAGCAGTACTTC.

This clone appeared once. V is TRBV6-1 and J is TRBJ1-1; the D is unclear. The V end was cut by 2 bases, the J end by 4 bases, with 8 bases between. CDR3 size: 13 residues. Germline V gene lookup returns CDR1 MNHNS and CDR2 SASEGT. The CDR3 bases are TGTGCCAGCAGTGAAATGGTGATCACTGAAGCTTTCTTT. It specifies CASSEMVITEAFF.

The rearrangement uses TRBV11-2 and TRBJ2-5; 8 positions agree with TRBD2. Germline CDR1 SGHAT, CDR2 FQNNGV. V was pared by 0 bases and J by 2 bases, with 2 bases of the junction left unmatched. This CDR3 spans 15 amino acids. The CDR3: CASSLDIAGQETQYF. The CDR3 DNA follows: TGTGCCAGCAGCTTAGACATAGCGGGGCAAGAGACCCAGTACTTC.

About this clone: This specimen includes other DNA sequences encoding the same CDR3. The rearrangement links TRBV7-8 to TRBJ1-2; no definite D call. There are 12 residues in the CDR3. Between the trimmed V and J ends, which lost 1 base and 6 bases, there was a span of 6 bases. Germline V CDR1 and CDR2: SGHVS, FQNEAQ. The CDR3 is CASSLEGHGYTF. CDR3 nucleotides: TGTGCCAGCAGCTTAGAAGGGCATGGCTACACCTTC.

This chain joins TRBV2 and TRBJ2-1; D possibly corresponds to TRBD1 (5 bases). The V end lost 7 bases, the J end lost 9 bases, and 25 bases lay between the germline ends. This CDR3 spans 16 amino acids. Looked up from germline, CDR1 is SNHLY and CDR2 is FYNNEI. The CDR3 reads CASTITRVLFLGEQFF. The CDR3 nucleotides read TGTGCCAGCACGATAACCAGGGTTTTGTTTTTAGGTGAGCAGTTCTTC.

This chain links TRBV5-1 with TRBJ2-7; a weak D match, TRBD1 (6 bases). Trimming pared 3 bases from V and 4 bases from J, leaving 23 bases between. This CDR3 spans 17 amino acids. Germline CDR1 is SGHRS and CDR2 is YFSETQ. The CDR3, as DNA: TGCGCCAGCAGCTCTAAAATGTTCGGGACACCACAGTACGAGCAGTACTTC. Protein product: CASSSKMFGTPQYEQYF.

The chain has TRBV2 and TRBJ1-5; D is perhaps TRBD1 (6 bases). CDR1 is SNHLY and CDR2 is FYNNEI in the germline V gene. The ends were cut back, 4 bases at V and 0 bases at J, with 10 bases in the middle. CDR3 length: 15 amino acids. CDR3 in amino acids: CASSGGGGSNQPQHF. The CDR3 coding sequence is TGTGCCAGCAGTGGTGGAGGGGGTAGCAATCAGCCCCAGCATTTT.

The CDR3 coding sequence is TGCGCCAGCAGCCAAGAGGAACTAACCGGGGAGCTGTTTTTT. Translating gives CASSQEELTGELFF. The V gene is TRBV4-1, the J gene TRBJ2-2, with D unresolved. CDR3 length: 14 residues. Germline values: CDR1 MGHRA, CDR2 YSYEKL. V dropped 0 bases and J dropped 5 bases, with 7 bases sitting between them.

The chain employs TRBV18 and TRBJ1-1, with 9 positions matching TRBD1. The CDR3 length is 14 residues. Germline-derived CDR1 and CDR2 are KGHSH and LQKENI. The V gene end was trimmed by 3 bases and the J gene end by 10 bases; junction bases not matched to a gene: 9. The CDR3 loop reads CASSPRTGEDGAFF. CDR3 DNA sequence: TGTGCCAGCTCACCGAGGACAGGGGAAGATGGAGCTTTCTTT.

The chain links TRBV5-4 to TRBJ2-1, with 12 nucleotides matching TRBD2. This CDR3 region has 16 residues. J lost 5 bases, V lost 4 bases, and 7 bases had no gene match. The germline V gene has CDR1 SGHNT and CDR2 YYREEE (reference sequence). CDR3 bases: TGTGCCAGCAGCGACGATGGACTAGCGGGGAACAATGAGCAGTTCTTC. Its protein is CASSDDGLAGNNEQFF.

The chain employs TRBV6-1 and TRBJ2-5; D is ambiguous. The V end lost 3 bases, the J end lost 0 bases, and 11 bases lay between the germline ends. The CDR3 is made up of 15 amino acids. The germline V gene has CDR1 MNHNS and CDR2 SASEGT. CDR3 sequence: CASSERHPYQETQYF. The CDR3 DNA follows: TGTGCCAGCAGTGAGAGGCACCCGTACCAAGAGACCCAGTACTTC.

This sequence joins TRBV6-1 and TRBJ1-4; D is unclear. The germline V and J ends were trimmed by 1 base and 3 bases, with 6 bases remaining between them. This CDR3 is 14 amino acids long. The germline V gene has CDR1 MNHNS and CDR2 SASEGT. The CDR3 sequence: CASSEGHPNEKLFF. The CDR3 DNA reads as TGTGCCAGCAGTGAAGGGCATCCTAATGAAAAACTGTTTTTT.

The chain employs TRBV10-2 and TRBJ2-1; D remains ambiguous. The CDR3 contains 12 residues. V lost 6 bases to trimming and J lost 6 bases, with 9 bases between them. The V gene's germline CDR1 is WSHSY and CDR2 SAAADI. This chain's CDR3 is CASRLRRNEQFF. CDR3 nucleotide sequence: TGCGCCAGCAGGTTAAGACGCAATGAGCAGTTCTTC.

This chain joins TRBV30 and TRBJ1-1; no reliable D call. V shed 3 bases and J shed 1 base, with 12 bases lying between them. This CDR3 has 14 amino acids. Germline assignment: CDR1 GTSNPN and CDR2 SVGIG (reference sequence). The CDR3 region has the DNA TGTGCCTGGAGAGGTGCCCCGCCGAACACTGAAGCTTTCTTT. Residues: CAWRGAPPNTEAFF.